A selection of T cell receptor beta chains follows, all from one sample in a study of human T cells and chemical hapten exposure. TCRdb ran MiXCR on the RACE reads and lists one entry per CDR3 protein. The table has roughly 130,000 distinct CDR3 sequences, about 9.4% seen once; the top ten hold about 2%. The source material was whole blood. The origin of the receptors is a male donor in good health. Some clones in this sample may be carry-over from other donors' samples. The CDR3 runs from the conserved cysteine through the conserved F or W. D genes are given only for firm matches. Not all rows give a size; the values are once, few, many and, for expanded clones, a class.

j_call | d_call | cdr3_length | clone_size | v_call | cdr3_aa | cdr3_nt
TRBJ2-3 | NA | 13 | many | TRBV11-2 | CASSVGMTDTQYF | TGTGCCAGCAGCGTCGGGATGACAGATACGCAGTATTTT
TRBJ2-7 | NA | 13 | many | TRBV19 | CASNLRVSYEQYF | TGTGCCAGTAACCTCAGGGTATCCTACGAGCAGTACTTC
TRBJ2-7 | TRBD1 | 16 | few | TRBV11-2 | CASSLGRTGPSLEQYF | TGTGCCAGCAGCTTAGGCCGGACAGGCCCGTCGCTCGAGCAGTACTTC
TRBJ2-3 | NA | 13 | many | TRBV27 | CASKGGSTDTQYF | TGTGCCAGCAAAGGGGGGAGCACAGATACGCAGTATTTT
TRBJ2-1 | TRBD2 | 14 | NA | TRBV3-1 | CASRKVGLGNEQFF | TGTGCCAGCAGGAAAGTGGGACTAGGCAATGAGCAGTTCTTC
TRBJ1-2 | TRBD1 | 13 | many | TRBV29-1 | CSTRQGAGYGYTF | TGCAGCACTCGACAGGGGGCAGGTTATGGCTACACCTTC
TRBJ1-1 | NA | 13 | few | TRBV3-1 | CASSPRGGSEAFF | TGTGCCAGCAGCCCGAGAGGGGGGTCTGAAGCTTTCTTT
TRBJ2-1 | TRBD2 | 17 | NA | TRBV6-2/TRBV6-3 | CASRNRTSGGDDNEQFF | TGTGCCAGCCGGAACCGGACTAGCGGGGGGGATGACAATGAGCAGTTCTTC
TRBJ1-3 | NA | 17 | few | TRBV6-5 | CASSYWSQTSSGNTIYF | TGTGCCAGCAGTTACTGGAGTCAAACGAGCTCTGGAAACACCATATATTTT
TRBJ1-5 | NA | 16 | NA | TRBV28 | CASSLPTDTYNQPQHF | TGTGCCAGCAGTTTACCCACTGACACCTACAATCAGCCCCAGCATTTT
TRBJ1-6 | TRBD1 | 15 | many | TRBV7-6 | CASSLSEGGASPLHF | TGTGCCAGCAGCTTAAGTGAAGGGGGCGCTTCACCCCTCCACTTT
TRBJ2-5 | TRBD2 | 15 | NA | TRBV10-2 | CASSGASGKGETQYF | TGCGCCAGCAGTGGTGCTAGCGGGAAAGGGGAGACCCAGTACTTC
TRBJ2-7 | TRBD2 | 14 | many | TRBV6-6 | CASSYYGRAHEQYF | TGTGCCAGCAGTTACTACGGGAGGGCCCACGAGCAGTACTTC
TRBJ2-1 | TRBD2 | 15 | NA | TRBV3-1 | CASSPPSGRGNEQFF | TGTGCCAGCAGCCCCCCTAGCGGGAGAGGCAATGAGCAGTTCTTC
TRBJ1-1 | TRBD1 | 13 | many | TRBV29-1 | CSVDRGRNTEAFF | TGCAGCGTTGATAGGGGGCGGAACACTGAAGCTTTCTTT
TRBJ2-7 | TRBD2 | 16 | NA | TRBV20-1 | CSARGLAVTFSDEQYF | TGCAGTGCTAGGGGACTAGCGGTTACCTTTTCCGACGAGCAGTACTTC